Below, 17 T cell receptor beta chains from the same sample are listed, as sequenced in a study of regulatory T cells in long-lasting Graves disease. The time point: persistent/refractory GD, antithyroid drugs over 5 years with positive TRAb. PBMC RNA served as the TCR library source. For TCR beta, libraries came from iRepertoire HTBI primers and Arm-PCR of CDR3 regions. A single record per CDR3 protein comes from TCRdb applying MiXCR to the multiplex PCR reads. The sample carries 700,000 or so distinct CDR3 sequences, about 32% recorded once. The source was peripheral blood mononuclear cells (PBMCs), collected when the disease was refractory, from a patient treated with antithyroid drugs. The origin of the receptors is a female donor with Graves disease.

This clonotype occurred a few times. The J gene is TRBJ2-7, the V gene TRBV25-1; 11 bases are a match to TRBD2. This CDR3 has 15 amino acids. Germline V gene data show CDR1 as MGHDK and CDR2 as SYGVNS. V was clipped by 4 bases and J by 4 bases; unmatched bases: 6. CDR3 region: CASSATSGRGYEQYF. Written as DNA, the CDR3 is TGTGCCAGCAGTGCAACTAGCGGGAGAGGATACGAGCAGTACTTC.

The chain is built from TRBV6-6 and TRBJ2-7; 7 bases line up with TRBD2. Trimming removed 0 bases from V and 5 bases from J; junction bases left unmatched: 16. The CDR3 contains 18 residues. The V gene's germline CDR1 is MNHNY and CDR2 SVGAGI (reference sequence). CDR3 DNA: TGTGCCAGCAGTTACTCGGGCTCTGTGGGACTACAAGCGGACGAGCAGTACTTC. Translated: CASSYSGSVGLQADEQYF.

This chain uses TRBV28 with TRBJ2-7; 8 nucleotides agree with TRBD1. The CDR3 runs 13 residues. The trim removed 6 bases at V and 4 bases at J, leaving 5 bases unmatched. The germline gives CDR1 MDHEN, CDR2 SYDVKM. The CDR3 DNA is TGTGCCAGCAGGGGGACAGGACTTTACGAGCAGTACTTC. It encodes CASRGTGLYEQYF. Drawing the rest from reference TRBV28 and TRBJ2-7, the complete variable domain is DVKVTQSSRYLVKRTGEKVFLECVQDMDHENMFWYRQDPGLGLRLIYFSYDVKMKEKGDIPEGYSVSREKKERFSLILESASTNQTSMYLCASRGTGLYEQYFGPGTRLTVT.

Only a few counts were recorded for this clonotype. The genes are TRBV18 and TRBJ1-4, with D uncertain. The CDR3 consists of 16 residues. Trimming stripped 0 bases from V and 0 bases from J, with 8 bases between. CDR1 is KGHSH, CDR2 LQKENI, per germline. Here the CDR3 reads CASSPPSRATNEKLFF. CDR3 nucleotide sequence: TGTGCCAGCTCACCACCCTCGCGGGCAACTAATGAAAAACTGTTTTTT. Using reference TRBV18 and TRBJ1-4 for the parts outside the CDR3, the full variable domain is NAGVMQNPRHLVRRRGQEARLRCSPMKGHSHVYWYRQLPEEGLKFMVYLQKENIIDESGMPKERFSAEFPKEGPSILRIQQVVRGDSAAYFCASSPPSRATNEKLFFGSGTQLSVL.

This chain joins TRBV7-9 and TRBJ1-1, with D hard to call. Looked up from germline, CDR1 is SEHNR and CDR2 is FQNEAQ (reference sequence). The CDR3 is made up of 13 amino acids. V lost 5 bases and J lost 4, with 11 bases in between. CDR3 sequence reads: CASSVGMSTEAFF. CDR3 nucleotide sequence: TGTGCCAGCAGCGTAGGTATGAGCACTGAAGCTTTCTTT. The variable domain in full, completed from reference TRBV7-9 and TRBJ1-1, reads DTGVSQNPRHKITKRGQNVTFRCDPISEHNRLYWYRQTLGQGPEFLTYFQNEAQLEKSRLLSDRFSAERPKGSFSTLEIQRTEQGDSAMYLCASSVGMSTEAFFGQGTRLTVV.

This clonotype was seen more than once but under ten times. As DNA, the CDR3 is TGTGCCAGCAGTGATAGGACAGGGGGCCTGGAAGCTTTCTTT. Translating it yields CASSDRTGGLEAFF. The chain carries TRBV25-1 and TRBJ1-1, with 11 bases lining up with TRBD1. The V gene's germline CDR1 is MGHDK and CDR2 SYGVNS. The J segment lost 8 bases and the V segment lost 3 bases, leaving 5 bases of the junction unmatched. The length of the CDR3 is 14 residues. Using reference TRBV25-1 and TRBJ1-1 for the parts outside the CDR3, the full variable domain is EADIYQTPRYLVIGTGKKITLECSQTMGHDKMYWYQQDPGMELHLIHYSYGVNSTEKGDLSSESTVSRIRTEHFPLTLESARPSHTSQYLCASSDRTGGLEAFFGQGTRLTVV.

This clonotype occurred a few times. The chain is built from TRBV6-2 or TRBV6-3 and TRBJ1-3; tentatively, D is TRBD1 (5 bases). V lost 0 bases, J lost 8 bases, and 11 bases lay in between. Germline V gives CDR1 MNHEY, CDR2 SVGEGT. This CDR3 is 14 amino acids long. The CDR3 DNA reads TGTGCCAGCAGTTACTCGCCCCAAGGGGACACCATATATTTT. The encoded protein is CASSYSPQGDTIYF.

The V gene is TRBV20-1, the J gene TRBJ2-1; 9 nucleotides align to TRBD2. Germline trimming cut 5 bases from V and 2 bases from J; bases unmatched to any gene: 7. In germline, CDR1 is DFQATT, CDR2 SNEGSKA (reference sequence). The CDR3 contains 15 residues. This CDR3 reads CSADSGRSTYNEQFF. The CDR3 region has the DNA TGCAGTGCTGATAGCGGGAGATCAACCTACAATGAGCAGTTCTTC.

The J gene is TRBJ1-1, the V gene TRBV6-5; a weak D match, TRBD1 (5 bases). The CDR3 runs 16 residues. V was trimmed by 0 bases and J by 1 base, leaving 12 bases between them. Germline V gene data show CDR1 as MNHEY and CDR2 as SVGAGI. CDR3 amino acids: CASSYSRDSPNTEAFF. The DNA of the CDR3 is TGTGCCAGCAGTTACTCGAGGGACTCACCGAACACTGAAGCTTTCTTT.

The chain joins TRBV10-3 to TRBJ1-4, with a tentative D call TRBD1 (5 bases). This CDR3 contains 13 residues. The V and J ends lost 4 bases and 7 bases respectively, with 10 bases between them. In germline, CDR1 is ENHRY, CDR2 SYGVKD. The CDR3 bases are TGTGCCATCAGTGCAGGGATTGGTGAAAAACTGTTTTTT. This gives the protein CAISAGIGEKLFF.

The rearrangement links TRBV19 to TRBJ1-2; D gene ambiguous. CDR1 and CDR2 (germline): LNHDA, SQIVND (reference sequence). Trimming cost V 5 bases and J 3 bases, with 13 bases left between them. This CDR3 has 14 residues. The CDR3 DNA is TGTGCCAGTAGTCTTGCTGTTAGGGACTATGGCTACACCTTC. Translation gives CASSLAVRDYGYTF.

V gene TRBV5-1 combines with J gene TRBJ1-2, with 12 bases aligning to TRBD1. There are 16 residues in the CDR3. Trimming removed 1 base from V and 7 bases from J; junction bases left unmatched: 8. The germline V gene encodes CDR1 SGHRS and CDR2 YFSETQ. The CDR3 region has the DNA TGCGCCAGCAGCTTGAGGCCGGGGGACAGGGGGCTTGGCTACACCTTC. Protein product: CASSLRPGDRGLGYTF.

The genes are TRBV11-2 and TRBJ1-1; D remains unclear. This CDR3 contains 14 residues. Trimming shortened V by 3 bases and J by 5 bases, and 13 bases separated the two germline ends. CDR1 is SGHAT and CDR2 is FQNNGV in the germline V gene. CDR3 loop: CASSLASLGTEAFF. The CDR3 bases are TGTGCCAGCAGCTTGGCGTCTCTGGGAACTGAAGCTTTCTTT.

This clonotype has just a few counts. The chain is built from TRBV28 and TRBJ1-1; possibly TRBD1 for D (5 bases). The germline V and J ends were trimmed by 8 bases and 8 bases, with 12 bases remaining between them. CDR1 and CDR2 from the germline V gene are MDHEN and SYDVKM. This CDR3 spans 11 amino acids. CDR3 sequence (DNA): TGTGCCAGCGGACCGCGGGGGGAAGCTTTCTTT. Protein product: CASGPRGEAFF.

The chain employs TRBV2 and TRBJ1-5, with D tentatively TRBD1 (5 bases). Per germline, CDR1 SNHLY and CDR2 FYNNEI. Trimming pared 7 bases from V and 7 bases from J, leaving 14 bases between. The CDR3 consists of 13 residues. CDR3 DNA sequence: TGTGCCAGCAACTCAGGGTTTTCGCAGCCCCAGCATTTT. This encodes CASNSGFSQPQHF.

This clonotype turned up a few times. This chain connects TRBV28 to TRBJ2-2, with 14 bases identical to TRBD2. Germline-derived CDR1 and CDR2 are MDHEN and SYDVKM. This CDR3 contains 16 residues. After removal of 3 bases from V and 7 bases from J, the junction contained 4 bases not matched to a gene. CDR3 nucleotides: TGTGCCAGCAGTTTGACTAGCGGGAGGGCCCTCGGGGAGCTGTTTTTT. Amino acids: CASSLTSGRALGELFF.

A few counts support this clonotype. This chain joins TRBV30 and TRBJ2-5; TRBD2 matches at 7 bases. CDR1 and CDR2 (germline): GTSNPN, SVGIG (reference sequence). V shed 2 bases and J 4 bases; nucleotides not matched to a gene: 1. CDR3 length: 12 amino acids. CDR3 protein: CAWSLAVETQYF. In DNA, the CDR3 is TGTGCCTGGAGTCTAGCGGTAGAGACCCAGTACTTC. Variable domain in full (rest from reference TRBV30 and TRBJ2-5): SQTIHQWPATLVQPVGSPLSLECTVEGTSNPNLYWYRQAAGRGLQLLFYSVGIGQISSEVPQNLSASRPQDRQFILSSKKLLLSDSGFYLCAWSLAVETQYFGPGTRLLVL.